Sequencing of this TCR beta chain was carried out in a study of T cell responses to AZD1222 COVID-19 vaccine. The analysis combined second doses at about 4 or about 12 weeks. Whole-study results and caveats: With two AZD1222 doses given, Spike-specific TCR breadth and depth both rose. Unmutated variant regions reportedly attract nearly half of all spike-specific TCRs.

About this clone: Its cognate antigen is unknown.

The germline V gene encodes CDR1 SGHAT and CDR2 FQNNGV. There are 15 residues in the CDR3. After removal of 1 base from V and 5 bases from J, the junction contained 6 bases not matched to a gene. TCRdb's table, derived via immunoSEQ multiplex PCR, lists solely in-frame clones and lacks some. The sample holds under 200,000 clones, 92% seen once. This TCR derives from an adult who received the AZD1222 COVID-19 vaccine. The source material was peripheral blood, sampled 28 days after the second AZD1222 dose. The chain carries TRBV11-2 and TRBJ2-7; TRBD1 aligns across 9 bases. DNA of the CDR3: TGTGCCAGCAGCTTAGCGGGGACAGGGTTTGACGAGCAGTACTTC. This encodes CASSLAGTGFDEQYF.